This T cell receptor (beta chain) appears in the sequencing data of a study of cytomegalovirus exposure and HLA in healthy donors. It was with 60 Vbeta and 13 Jbeta primers that the PCR ran. Data came from immunoSEQ multiplex PCR; TCRdb stores just in-frame clones and leaves some out. Of approximately 90,000 clones listed, roughly 79% are singletons. V lost 0 bases, J lost 8 bases, and 7 bases lay in between. The CDR3 runs 12 residues. CDR1 and CDR2 (germline): SEHNR, FQNEAQ (reference sequence). The TCR comes from a male donor in good health and CMV-seronegative. The chain is built from TRBV7-9 and TRBJ1-1, with D uncertain. Sequencing was carried out using PBMCs. The CDR3 DNA sequence: TGTGCCAGCAGCTTAGCGGCCCCCGAAGCTTTCTTT. It yields the protein CASSLAAPEAFF.